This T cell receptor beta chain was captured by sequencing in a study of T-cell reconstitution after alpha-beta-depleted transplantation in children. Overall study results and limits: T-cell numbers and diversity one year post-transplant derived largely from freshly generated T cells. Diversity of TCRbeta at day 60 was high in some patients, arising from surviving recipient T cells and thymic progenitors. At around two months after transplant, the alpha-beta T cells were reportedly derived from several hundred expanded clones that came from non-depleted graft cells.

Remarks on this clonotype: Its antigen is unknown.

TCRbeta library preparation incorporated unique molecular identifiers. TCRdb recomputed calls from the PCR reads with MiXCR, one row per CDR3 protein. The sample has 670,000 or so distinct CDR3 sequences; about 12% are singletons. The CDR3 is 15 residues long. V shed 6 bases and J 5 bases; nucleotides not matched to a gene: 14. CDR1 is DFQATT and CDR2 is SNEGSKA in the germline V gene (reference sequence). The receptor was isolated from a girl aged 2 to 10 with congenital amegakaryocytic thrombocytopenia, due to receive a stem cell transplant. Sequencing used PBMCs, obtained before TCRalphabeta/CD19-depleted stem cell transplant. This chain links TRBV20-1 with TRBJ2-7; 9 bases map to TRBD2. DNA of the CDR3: TGCAGTGCCGGGTCGGGGTTTAGCGGGAGCGACGAGCAGTACTTC. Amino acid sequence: CSAGSGFSGSDEQYF.